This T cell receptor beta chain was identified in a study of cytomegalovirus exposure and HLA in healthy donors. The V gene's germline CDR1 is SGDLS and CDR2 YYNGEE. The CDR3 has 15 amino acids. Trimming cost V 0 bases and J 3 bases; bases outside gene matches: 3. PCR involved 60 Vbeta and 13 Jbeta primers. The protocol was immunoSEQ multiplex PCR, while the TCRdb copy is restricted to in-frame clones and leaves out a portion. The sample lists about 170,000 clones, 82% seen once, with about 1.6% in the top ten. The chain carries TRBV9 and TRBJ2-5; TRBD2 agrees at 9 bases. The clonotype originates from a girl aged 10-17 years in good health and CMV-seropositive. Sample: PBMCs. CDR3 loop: CASSVGPSGEETQYF. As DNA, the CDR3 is TGTGCCAGCAGCGTAGGCCCTAGCGGGGAAGAGACCCAGTACTTC.